This T cell receptor beta chain was documented in a study of blood T cell repertoires in COVID-19. Germline-derived CDR1 and CDR2 are DFQATT and SNEGSKA (reference sequence). Trimming took 3 bases from V and 4 from J, leaving 12 bases between them. The CDR3 totals 13 residues. Repertoires were generated with immunoSEQ multiplex PCR, while TCRdb's copy carries only in-frame clones and drops some. The sample holds approximately 72,000 clones, more than 80% seen once. The sequenced sample consisted of peripheral blood. The clonotype was recovered from a woman over 75 with active or convalescent COVID-19. The chain has TRBV20-1 and TRBJ1-1; D is possibly TRBD1 (5 bases). This chain's CDR3 is CSASRGGVTEAFF. The CDR3 DNA sequence: TGCAGTGCTAGTCGTGGGGGGGTCACTGAAGCTTTCTTT.